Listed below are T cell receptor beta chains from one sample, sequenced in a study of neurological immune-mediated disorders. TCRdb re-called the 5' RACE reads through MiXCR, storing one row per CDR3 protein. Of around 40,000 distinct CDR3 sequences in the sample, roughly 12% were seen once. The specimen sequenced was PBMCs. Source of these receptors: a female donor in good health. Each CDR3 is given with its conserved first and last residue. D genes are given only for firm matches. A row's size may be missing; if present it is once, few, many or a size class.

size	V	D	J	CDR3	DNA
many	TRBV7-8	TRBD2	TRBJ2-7	CASSLASSGSSYEQYF	TGTGCCAGCAGCTTAGCTTCTAGCGGGAGCTCCTACGAGCAGTACTTC
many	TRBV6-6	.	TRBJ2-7	CASSETSEQYF	TGTGCCAGCAGTGAAACGAGCGAGCAGTACTTC
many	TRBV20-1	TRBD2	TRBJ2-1	CSARDRLAFDNEQFF	TGCAGTGCTAGAGACAGACTAGCCTTCGACAATGAGCAGTTCTTC
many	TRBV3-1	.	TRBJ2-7	CASSQGNRLQVYEQYF	TGTGCCAGCAGCCAAGGAAACCGCCTTCAGGTCTACGAGCAGTACTTC
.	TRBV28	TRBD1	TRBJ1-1	CASSQVVGQGVSAFF	TGTGCCAGCAGTCAGGTTGTCGGACAGGGGGTATCAGCTTTCTTT
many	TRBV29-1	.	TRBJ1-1	CSVEVVLPEEAFF	TGCAGCGTTGAAGTTGTCCTCCCCGAGGAAGCTTTCTTT
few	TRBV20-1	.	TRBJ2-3	CSARVPSTDTQYF	TGCAGTGCCCGCGTTCCTAGCACAGATACGCAGTATTTT
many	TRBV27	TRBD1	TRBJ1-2	CASSSVGQVLDGYTF	TGTGCCAGCAGTTCCGTGGGACAGGTACTAGACGGCTACACCTTC
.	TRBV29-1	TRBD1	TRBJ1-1	CSVYRGRAEAFF	TGCAGCGTTTACAGGGGGCGGGCTGAAGCTTTCTTT
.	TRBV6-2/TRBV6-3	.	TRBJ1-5	CASSYVNQPQHF	TGTGCCAGCAGTTACGTGAATCAGCCCCAGCATTTT
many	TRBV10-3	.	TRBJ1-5	CAISEWGSNQPQHF	TGTGCCATCAGTGAATGGGGTAGCAATCAGCCCCAGCATTTT
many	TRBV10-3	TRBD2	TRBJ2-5	CAISEWRGGSAETQYF	TGTGCCATCAGTGAGTGGCGGGGGGGTTCCGCTGAGACCCAGTACTTC
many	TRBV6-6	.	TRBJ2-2	CASSYTQGNGELFF	TGTGCCAGCAGTTACACACAGGGCAACGGGGAGCTGTTTTTT
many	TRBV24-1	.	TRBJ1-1	CASPHGRNTEAFF	TGTGCCTCCCCCCACGGCAGGAACACTGAAGCTTTCTTT
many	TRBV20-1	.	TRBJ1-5	CSARRGGRVYSNQPQHF	TGCAGTGCTAGAAGAGGTGGCAGGGTGTATAGCAATCAGCCCCAGCATTTT
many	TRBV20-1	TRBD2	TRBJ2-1	CSASGLAGGLGDEQFF	TGCAGTGCCTCGGGACTAGCGGGAGGGTTAGGCGATGAGCAGTTCTTC
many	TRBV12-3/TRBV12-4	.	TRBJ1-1	CASRGPGEAFF	TGTGCCAGCAGGGGACCGGGTGAAGCTTTCTTT
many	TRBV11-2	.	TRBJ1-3	CASSSRVEGNTIYF	TGTGCCAGCAGCTCCAGGGTGGAAGGAAACACCATATATTTT
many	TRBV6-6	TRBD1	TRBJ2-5	CASSSTGGQETQYF	TGTGCCAGCAGTTCCACAGGGGGACAAGAGACCCAGTACTTC
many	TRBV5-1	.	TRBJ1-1	CASRIRQVPNTEAFF	TGCGCCAGCAGGATCCGACAGGTGCCGAACACTGAAGCTTTCTTT
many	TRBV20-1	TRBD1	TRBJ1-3	CSAGQGANTIYF	TGCAGTGCGGGACAGGGGGCAAACACCATATATTTT
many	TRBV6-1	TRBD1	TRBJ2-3	CASSPRTGGGTDTQYF	TGTGCCAGCAGTCCCCGGACAGGGGGAGGCACAGATACGCAGTATTTT
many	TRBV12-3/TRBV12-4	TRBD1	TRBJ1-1	CASNLQGTNTEAFF	TGTGCCAGCAACTTACAGGGGACGAACACTGAAGCTTTCTTT
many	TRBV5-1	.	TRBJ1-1	CASSPRVVTEAFF	TGCGCCAGCAGCCCCCGTGTCGTCACTGAAGCTTTCTTT
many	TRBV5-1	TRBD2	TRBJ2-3	CASSLSGTSGVDTQYF	TGCGCCAGCAGCTTATCCGGGACTAGCGGGGTAGATACGCAGTATTTT
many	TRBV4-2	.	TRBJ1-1	CASSQEQGNTEAFF	TGTGCCAGCAGCCAAGAACAGGGGAACACTGAAGCTTTCTTT
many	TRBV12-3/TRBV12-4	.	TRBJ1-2	CASSATRNYGYTF	TGTGCCAGCAGTGCGACACGTAACTATGGCTACACCTTC
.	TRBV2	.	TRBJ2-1	CASRITRGAYNEQFF	TGTGCCAGCAGAATAACACGGGGTGCCTACAATGAGCAGTTCTTC
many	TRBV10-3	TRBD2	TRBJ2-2	CAISETTSEGTGELFF	TGTGCCATCAGTGAAACGACTAGCGAGGGCACCGGGGAGCTGTTTTTT
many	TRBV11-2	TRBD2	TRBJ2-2	CATVTSGGPNTGELFF	TGTGCCACCGTGACTAGCGGGGGACCGAACACCGGGGAGCTGTTTTTT
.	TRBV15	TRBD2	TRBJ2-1	CATSRGTSGSTEQFF	TGTGCCACCAGCAGAGGCACTAGCGGGAGCACTGAGCAGTTCTTC
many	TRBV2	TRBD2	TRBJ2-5	CASSGLADSGETQYF	TGTGCCAGCAGTGGGCTAGCGGATTCCGGGGAGACCCAGTACTTC
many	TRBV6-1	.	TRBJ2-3	CAILLDGTDTQYF	TGTGCCATTCTATTAGACGGCACAGATACGCAGTATTTT
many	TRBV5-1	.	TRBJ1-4	CASRPSGGREKLFF	TGCGCCAGCCGTCCGTCGGGAGGACGAGAAAAACTGTTTTTT
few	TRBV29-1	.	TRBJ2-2	CSVNTGELFF	TGCAGCGTTAACACCGGGGAGCTGTTTTTT
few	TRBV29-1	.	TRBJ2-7	CSVVSSGEQYF	TGCAGCGTTGTTTCGTCTGGGGAGCAGTACTTC